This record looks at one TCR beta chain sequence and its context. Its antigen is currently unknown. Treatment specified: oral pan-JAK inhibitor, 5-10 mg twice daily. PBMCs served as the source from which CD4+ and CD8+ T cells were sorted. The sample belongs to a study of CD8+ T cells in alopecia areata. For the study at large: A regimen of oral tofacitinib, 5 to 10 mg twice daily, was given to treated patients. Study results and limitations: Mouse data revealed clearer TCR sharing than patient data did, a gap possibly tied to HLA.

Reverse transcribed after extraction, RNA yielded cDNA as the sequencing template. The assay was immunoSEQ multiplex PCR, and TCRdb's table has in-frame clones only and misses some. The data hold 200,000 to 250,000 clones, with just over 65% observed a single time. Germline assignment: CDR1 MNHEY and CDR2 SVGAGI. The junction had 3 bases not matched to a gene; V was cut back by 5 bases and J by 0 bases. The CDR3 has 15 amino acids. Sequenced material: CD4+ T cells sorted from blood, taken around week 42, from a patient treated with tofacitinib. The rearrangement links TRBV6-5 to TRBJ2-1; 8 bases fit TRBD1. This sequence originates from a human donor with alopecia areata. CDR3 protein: CASSRDRSSYNEQFF. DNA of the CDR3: TGTGCCAGCAGTAGGGACAGGAGCTCCTACAATGAGCAGTTCTTC.